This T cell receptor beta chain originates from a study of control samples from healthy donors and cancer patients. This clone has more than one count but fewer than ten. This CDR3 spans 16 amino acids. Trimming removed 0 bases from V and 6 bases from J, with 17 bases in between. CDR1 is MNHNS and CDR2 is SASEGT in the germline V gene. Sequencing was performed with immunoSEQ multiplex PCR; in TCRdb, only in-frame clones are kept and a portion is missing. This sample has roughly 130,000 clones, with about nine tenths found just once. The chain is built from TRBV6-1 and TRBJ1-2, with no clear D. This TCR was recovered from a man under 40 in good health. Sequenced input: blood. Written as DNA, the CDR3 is TGTGCCAGCAGTGAAGCGGTAGAGGGTTCGGGCGATGGCTACACCTTC. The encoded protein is CASSEAVEGSGDGYTF.